Following are 29 T cell receptor beta chains from one sample sequenced in a study of T-cell memory formation after mild COVID-19. One entry per CDR3 protein, called by TCRdb with MiXCR from the 5' RACE reads. This sample carries about 350,000 distinct CDR3 sequences, roughly an eighth of them seen once, and the ten largest clones take 20% to 25%. The specimen sequenced was PBMCs or a T cell subset sorted from them (not recorded which). The origin of the receptors is a man between 18 and 29 years old who had mild COVID-19 (a few samples of this study predate the infection). Cell type and time point are not known.

The V and J genes are TRBV6-5 and TRBJ1-2; TRBD1 is a possible D gene (6 bases). There are 13 residues in the CDR3. V dropped 6 bases and J dropped 2 bases, with 10 bases sitting between them. Looked up from germline, CDR1 is MNHEY and CDR2 is SVGAGI. CDR3: CASSGDNNYGYTF. The DNA for the CDR3 is TGTGCCAGCAGCGGGGACAACAACTATGGCTACACCTTC.

V and J are TRBV15 and TRBJ2-5, with 10 bases lining up with TRBD2. The V gene end was trimmed by 0 bases and the J gene end by 2 bases; junction bases not matched to a gene: 3. Germline CDR1 and CDR2: LNHNV and YYDKDF (reference sequence). This CDR3 is 16 amino acids long. CDR3 bases: TGTGCCACCAGCAGAGACGCTAGCGGGGGACAAGAGACCCAGTACTTC. As protein: CATSRDASGGQETQYF.

This clonotype was seen a handful of times. The gene calls are TRBV4-1 and TRBJ2-4, with D perhaps TRBD1 or TRBD2 (5 bases each). V lost 1 base and J 0 bases, leaving 10 bases between the germline ends. The CDR3 is made up of 16 amino acids. CDR1 is MGHRA and CDR2 is YSYEKL in the germline V gene. The CDR3, as DNA: TGCGCCAGCAGCCAAGGGGACGTACTAGCCAAAAACATTCAGTACTTC. It translates to CASSQGDVLAKNIQYF.

J is TRBJ1-4 and V is TRBV7-9; D remains unclear. Germline CDR1 and CDR2: SEHNR and FQNEAQ (reference sequence). The V and J ends lost 5 bases and 1 base respectively, with 5 bases between them. This CDR3 comprises 13 residues. CDR3 DNA: TGTGCCAGCAGCCCTATAACTAATGAAAAACTGTTTTTT. Translated: CASSPITNEKLFF. The variable domain in full, with the rest retrieved from reference TRBV7-9 and TRBJ1-4, is DTGVSQNPRHKITKRGQNVTFRCDPISEHNRLYWYRQTLGQGPEFLTYFQNEAQLEKSRLLSDRFSAERPKGSFSTLEIQRTEQGDSAMYLCASSPITNEKLFFGSGTQLSVL.

This clonotype was counted between two and nine times. The chain joins TRBV15 to TRBJ2-3; 10 positions match TRBD2. CDR3 length: 16 residues. Germline CDR1 reads LNHNV; CDR2 reads YYDKDF (reference sequence). Trimming cost V 1 base and J 5 bases; bases outside gene matches: 6. Here the CDR3 DNA reads TGTGCCACCAGCAGAGGAAAGCGGGGGGGCAAAGATACGCAGTATTTT. This codes for CATSRGKRGGKDTQYF.

This clonotype was counted a few times. The chain links TRBV6-5 to TRBJ2-3, with D maybe TRBD2 (5 bases). The germline gives CDR1 MNHEY, CDR2 SVGAGI. The ends were cut back, 5 bases at V and 2 bases at J, with 14 bases in the middle. The CDR3 has 15 residues. The CDR3 here is CASSSYGVLTDTQYF. The DNA for the CDR3 is TGTGCCAGCAGTAGTTACGGGGTGCTCACAGATACGCAGTATTTT.

This clonotype was counted ten times or more. The rearrangement uses TRBV7-6 and TRBJ2-7; a possible D gene is TRBD1 (6 bases). Trimming removed 5 bases at V and 7 bases at J, with 21 bases between. The CDR3 consists of 15 residues. Germline-derived CDR1 and CDR2 are SGHVS and FNYEAQ. The CDR3 spells CASSPLYDRRKEQYF. As DNA, the CDR3 is TGTGCCAGCAGCCCTCTTTACGACAGGCGGAAGGAGCAGTACTTC.

The J gene is TRBJ2-1, the V gene TRBV29-1, with 12 bases fitting TRBD2. V was clipped by 6 bases and J by 5 bases; unmatched bases: 5. Germline V gene lookup returns CDR1 SQVTM and CDR2 ANQGSEA. The CDR3 sequence is 14 residues long. The CDR3 DNA sequence: TGCAGCGTCCGGAGACTAGCGGGGGACAATGAGCAGTTCTTC. Protein product: CSVRRLAGDNEQFF.

There are a few counts of this clonotype. The rearrangement links TRBV4-2 to TRBJ1-5, with a weak D call TRBD1 (6 bases). Trimming cost V 0 bases and J 7 bases, with 13 bases left between them. Germline loops: CDR1 LGHNA, CDR2 YNFKEQ. This CDR3 is 15 amino acids long. The CDR3, as DNA: TGTGCCAGCAGCCAAGATCTTGGGGGGGCCCAGCCCCAGCATTTT. Its protein product is CASSQDLGGAQPQHF.

The genes are TRBV5-1 and TRBJ2-3, with 11 bases aligning to TRBD1. Trimming removed 1 base from V and 5 bases from J; junction bases left unmatched: 3. CDR1 is SGHRS, CDR2 YFSETQ, per germline. This CDR3 comprises 15 residues. The CDR3 loop is CASSLTGQGVDTQYF. Here the CDR3 DNA reads TGCGCCAGCAGCTTGACGGGACAGGGGGTAGATACGCAGTATTTT.

This chain uses TRBV4-3 with TRBJ2-1; D is ambiguous. Germline loops: CDR1 LGHNA, CDR2 YSLEER. The CDR3 has 14 amino acids. V gave up 4 bases and J gave up 12 bases, with 19 bases separating them. CDR3 coding DNA: TGCGCCAGCAGCCCCGGATTGACCACAACATTGCAGTTCTTC. Translated: CASSPGLTTTLQFF.

This clonotype was found a few times. The chain recombines TRBV20-1 with TRBJ2-4; D is ambiguous. Trimming left V 4 bases short and J 1 base short, with 5 bases between. This CDR3 is built from 12 residues. Germline V gene data show CDR1 as DFQATT and CDR2 as SNEGSKA (reference sequence). The CDR3 here is CSAKRAKNIQYF. CDR3 DNA: TGCAGTGCTAAGAGGGCCAAAAACATTCAGTACTTC.

This clonotype turned up a few times. This sequence joins TRBV4-3 and TRBJ2-5; 12 bases are shared with TRBD2. V lost 1 base, J lost 4 bases, and 4 bases stayed unmatched. The V gene's germline CDR1 is LGHNA and CDR2 YSLEER. This CDR3 contains 16 residues. The CDR3 loop reads CASSQARLAGAETQYF. CDR3 nucleotides: TGCGCCAGCAGCCAAGCAAGACTAGCGGGGGCAGAGACCCAGTACTTC.

This clonotype was seen ten or more times. The rearrangement uses TRBV7-2 and TRBJ1-1; TRBD1 aligns across 7 bases. V lost 5 bases to trimming and J lost 4 bases; unmatched junction nucleotides: 4. Germline V gives CDR1 SGHTA, CDR2 FQGNSA. The CDR3 is 13 amino acids. In nucleotides, the CDR3 is TGTGCCAGCAGCCCCCAGGGGGGCACTGAAGCTTTCTTT. Its protein is CASSPQGGTEAFF.

The V call is TRBV2, the J call TRBJ2-2; 9 bases are a match to TRBD2. This CDR3 is built from 16 residues. Germline CDR1 reads SNHLY; CDR2 reads FYNNEI. Losses at the gene ends were 7 bases for V and 2 bases for J; bases not matched to a gene: 8. Written as DNA, the CDR3 is TGTGCCAGCACTCCCACTAGCGGGTTAAACACCGGGGAGCTGTTTTTT. The encoded protein is CASTPTSGLNTGELFF. Complete variable domain (other parts from reference TRBV2 and TRBJ2-2): EPEVTQTPSHQVTQMGQEVILRCVPISNHLYFYWYRQILGQKVEFLVSFYNNEISEKSEIFDDQFSVERPDGSNFTLKIRSTKLEDSAMYFCASTPTSGLNTGELFFGEGSRLTVL.

This clonotype was counted a few times. This chain links TRBV5-1 with TRBJ2-3; 8 bases are a match to TRBD2. The V segment lost 3 bases and the J segment 6 bases; nucleotides outside the gene matches: 9. The germline CDR1 and CDR2 sequences are SGHRS and YFSETQ. The CDR3 runs 15 residues. For the CDR3, the DNA is TGCGCCAGCAGCTCCCAGGGCGGGGGGCCTGATACGCAGTATTTT. The encoded protein is CASSSQGGGPDTQYF.

This clonotype was seen only a few times. V is TRBV19 and J is TRBJ2-2; 7 nucleotides line up with TRBD1. This CDR3 comprises 15 residues. Germline CDR1 is LNHDA and CDR2 is SQIVND (reference sequence). Trimming removed 9 bases from V and 4 bases from J; junction bases left unmatched: 11. The CDR3, as DNA: TGTGCCAGCAAATATTTGACAGGGTCCACCGGGGAGCTGTTTTTT. This gives the protein CASKYLTGSTGELFF.

The rearrangement uses TRBV5-6 and TRBJ2-7; D unclear. The CDR3 consists of 14 residues. V lost 0 bases and J lost 3, with 10 bases in between. The germline V gene has CDR1 SGHDT and CDR2 YYEEEE. The CDR3 loop is CASSLAGDDYEQYV. For the CDR3, the DNA is TGTGCCAGCAGCTTGGCTGGTGACGACTACGAGCAGTACGTC.

This clonotype was picked up many times. V usage is TRBV5-1 and J usage is TRBJ1-2, with TRBD1 matching 7 bases. V was pared by 1 base and J by 4 bases, with 4 bases of the junction left unmatched. Germline CDR1 is SGHRS and CDR2 is YFSETQ. The CDR3 runs to 14 residues. The CDR3 DNA reads as TGCGCCAGCAGCTTGTCTCAGGGGGGCTATGGCTACACCTTC. Translating gives CASSLSQGGYGYTF.

This rearrangement joins TRBV6-5 to TRBJ1-2; D is uncertain. The CDR3 loop spans 13 amino acids. The V gene's germline CDR1 is MNHEY and CDR2 SVGAGI. V was cut by 8 bases and J by 8 bases, with 18 bases left in between. In DNA form, the CDR3 reads TGTGCCAGCTACCCCGGATTTGGTGGAGGCTACACCTTC. As protein: CASYPGFGGGYTF.

This clonotype was found many times. This rearrangement joins TRBV15 to TRBJ2-7; possible D gene TRBD1, 5 bases. This CDR3 is 13 amino acids long. Trimming left V 0 bases short and J 12 bases short, with 15 bases between. CDR1 and CDR2 from the germline V gene are LNHNV and YYDKDF (reference sequence). The CDR3 DNA reads TGTGCCACCAGCAGAGATATGCAGGGTATAGTGTACTTC. It yields the protein CATSRDMQGIVYF.

This clonotype has more than one count but fewer than ten. One end of the junction is discordant with germline, which a read error may explain. The chain carries TRBV12-3 or TRBV12-4 and TRBJ2-2; 12 bases match TRBD2. CDR3 size: 15 residues. The CDR3 bases are TGTGCCAGCAGTTGGACTAGCGGGGTAGCCGGGGAGCTGTTATTT. It is translated as CASSWTSGVAGELLF.

This clonotype showed up just a few times. The chain links TRBV7-2 to TRBJ2-3; 7 bases fit TRBD2. Germline values: CDR1 SGHTA, CDR2 FQGNSA. J was trimmed by 6 bases and V by 3 bases; bases with no gene match: 15. This CDR3 region has 17 residues. The CDR3 bases are TGTGCCAGCAGCTTTTCAGCGGGAATTGAGCGTCGGGATACGCAGTATTTT. Residues: CASSFSAGIERRDTQYF.

This clonotype has only a few counts. This sequence joins TRBV20-1 and TRBJ2-3; D is ambiguous. In germline, CDR1 is DFQATT, CDR2 SNEGSKA (reference sequence). V lost 1 base to trimming and J lost 4 bases, with 6 bases between them. CDR3 length equals 12 residues. DNA of the CDR3: TGCAGTGCTAGAGTACGGGCAGATACGCAGTATTTT. It codes for CSARVRADTQYF.

This clonotype has more than one count but fewer than ten. The chain recombines TRBV12-3 or TRBV12-4 with TRBJ2-1; perhaps TRBD2 as D (5 bases). Trimming left V 2 bases short and J 3 bases short, with 8 bases between. The CDR3 runs 14 residues. CDR3 coding DNA: TGTGCCAGCAGTTTAACCGGGAACTACAATGAGCAGTTCTTC. Encoded protein: CASSLTGNYNEQFF.

This clonotype was detected a few times. The chain links TRBV29-1 to TRBJ1-1; D remains ambiguous. Germline-derived CDR1 and CDR2 are SQVTM and ANQGSEA. V lost 5 bases and J lost 7, with 17 bases in between. The CDR3 is 13 residues long. The CDR3: CSVYNQDHIEAFF. CDR3 nucleotides: TGCAGCGTTTATAATCAGGACCACATTGAAGCTTTCTTT. Complete variable domain (other parts from reference TRBV29-1 and TRBJ1-1): SAVISQKPSRDICQRGTSLTIQCQVDSQVTMMFWYRQQPGQSLTLIATANQGSEATYESGFVIDKFPISRPNLTFSTLTVSNMSPEDSSIYLCSVYNQDHIEAFFGQGTRLTVV.

The V call is TRBV5-4, the J call TRBJ2-3; possibly TRBD1 or TRBD2 for D (5 bases each). The CDR3 is made up of 13 amino acids. Trimming removed 4 bases from V and 6 bases from J, with 12 bases in between. The V gene's germline CDR1 is SGHNT and CDR2 YYREEE (reference sequence). The CDR3 sequence: CASSPGTTDTQYF. The CDR3 bases are TGTGCCAGCAGCCCCGGGACGACCGATACGCAGTATTTT. Combining the CDR3 with reference TRBV5-4 and TRBJ2-3 gives the whole variable domain ETGVTQSPTHLIKTRGQQVTLRCSSQSGHNTVSWYQQALGQGPQFIFQYYREEENGRGNFPPRFSGLQFPNYSSELNVNALELDDSALYLCASSPGTTDTQYFGPGTRLTVL.

The sample holds a few counts of this clonotype. V gene TRBV19 combines with J gene TRBJ2-3; no clear D gene. Germline CDR1 reads LNHDA; CDR2 reads SQIVND (reference sequence). The CDR3 consists of 12 residues. Between the trimmed V and J ends, which lost 5 bases and 4 bases, there was a span of 7 bases. CDR3 coding DNA: TGTGCCAGTAGTCAGAGTGCAGATACGCAGTATTTT. This codes for CASSQSADTQYF.

J is TRBJ2-2 and V is TRBV4-3; TRBD2 might be the D (6 bases). The CDR3 length is 15 residues. In germline, CDR1 is LGHNA, CDR2 YSLEER. Trimming shortened V by 0 bases and J by 6 bases, and 11 bases separated the two germline ends. Here the CDR3 DNA reads TGCGCCAGCAGCCAAGACTGGGGGGTGGCCGGGGAGCTGTTTTTT. Protein sequence: CASSQDWGVAGELFF.